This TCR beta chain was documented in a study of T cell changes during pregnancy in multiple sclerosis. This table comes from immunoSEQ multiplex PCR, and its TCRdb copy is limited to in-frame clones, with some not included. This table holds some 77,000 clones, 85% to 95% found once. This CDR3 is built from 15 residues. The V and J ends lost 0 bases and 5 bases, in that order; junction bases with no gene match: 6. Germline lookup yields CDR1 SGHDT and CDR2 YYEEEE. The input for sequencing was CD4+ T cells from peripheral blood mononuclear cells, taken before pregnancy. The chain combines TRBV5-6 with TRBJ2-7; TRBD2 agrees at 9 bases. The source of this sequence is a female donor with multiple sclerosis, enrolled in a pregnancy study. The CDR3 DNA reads TGTGCCAGCAGCTTGGAAGGTAGCGGGGGCCACGAGCAGTACTTC. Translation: CASSLEGSGGHEQYF.